This TCR beta chain was captured by sequencing in a study of cytomegalovirus exposure and HLA in healthy donors. Findings and limits, study-wide: The authors later found HLA-associated TCR beta chains more clonally expanded than equally common others. In a later analysis, a genetic analysis reported fewer productive-TCR N-insertions in an Asian-associated ancestry cluster than the cohort average.

Deletions cut 5 bases from V and 1 base from J, with 12 bases between. The CDR3 extends over 14 amino acids. The germline gives CDR1 PRHDT, CDR2 FYEKMQ (reference sequence). To note about this clone: Antigen: not known.

Vbeta (60) and Jbeta (13) primers were used in the PCR. The table came from immunoSEQ multiplex PCR; TCRdb's copy has only in-frame clones and leaves some out. Here the sample spans about 130,000 clones, 65% to 80% being singletons. The chain combines TRBV13 with TRBJ2-7, with D unresolved. Source material: PBMCs. The receptor was isolated from a woman between 35 and 50 years old in good health and CMV-seronegative. CDR3 protein: CASSPRDRSYEQYF. The CDR3 DNA is TGTGCCAGCAGCCCGCGTGATCGTTCCTACGAGCAGTACTTC.